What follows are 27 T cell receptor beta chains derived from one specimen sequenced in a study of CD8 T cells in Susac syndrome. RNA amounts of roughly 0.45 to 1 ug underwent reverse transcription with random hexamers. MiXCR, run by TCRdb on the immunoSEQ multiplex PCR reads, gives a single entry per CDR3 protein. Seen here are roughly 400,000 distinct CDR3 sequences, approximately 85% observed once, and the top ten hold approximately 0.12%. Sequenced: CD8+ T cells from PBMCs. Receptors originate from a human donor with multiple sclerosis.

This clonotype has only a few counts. The CDR3 sequence is CASSYGQNSNQPQHF. The CDR3 DNA reads TGTGCCAGCAGTTACGGACAGAATAGCAATCAGCCCCAGCATTTT. V and J are TRBV6-5 and TRBJ1-5; perhaps TRBD1 as D (6 bases). This CDR3 is 15 amino acids long. Germline V gene sequence: CDR1 MNHEY, CDR2 SVGAGI. V dropped 2 bases and J dropped 0 bases, with 8 bases sitting between them.

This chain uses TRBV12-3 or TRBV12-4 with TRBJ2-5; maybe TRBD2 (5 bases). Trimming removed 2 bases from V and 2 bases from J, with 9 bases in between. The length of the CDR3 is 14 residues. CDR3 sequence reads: CASSLPGDQETQYF. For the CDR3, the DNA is TGTGCCAGCAGTTTACCCGGGGATCAAGAGACCCAGTACTTC.

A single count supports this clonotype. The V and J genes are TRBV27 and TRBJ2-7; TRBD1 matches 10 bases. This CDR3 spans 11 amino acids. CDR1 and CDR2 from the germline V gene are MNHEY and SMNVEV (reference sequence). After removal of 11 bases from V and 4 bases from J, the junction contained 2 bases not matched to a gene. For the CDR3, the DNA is TGTGCCGCGGGACAGGGGTACGAGCAGTACTTC. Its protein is CAAGQGYEQYF.

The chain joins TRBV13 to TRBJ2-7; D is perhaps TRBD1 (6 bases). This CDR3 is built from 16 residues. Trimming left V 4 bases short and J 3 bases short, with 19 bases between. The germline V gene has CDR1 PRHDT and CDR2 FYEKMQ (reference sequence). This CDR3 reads CASSSDTGSGGYEQYF. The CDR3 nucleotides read TGTGCCAGCAGCTCAGACACAGGGTCGGGCGGCTACGAGCAGTACTTC.

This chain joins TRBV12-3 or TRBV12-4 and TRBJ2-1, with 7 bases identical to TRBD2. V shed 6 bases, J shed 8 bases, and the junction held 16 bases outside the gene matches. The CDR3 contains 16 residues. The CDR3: CASSVMFGLDFDEQFF. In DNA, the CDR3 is TGTGCCAGCAGCGTCATGTTCGGACTAGATTTCGATGAGCAGTTCTTC.

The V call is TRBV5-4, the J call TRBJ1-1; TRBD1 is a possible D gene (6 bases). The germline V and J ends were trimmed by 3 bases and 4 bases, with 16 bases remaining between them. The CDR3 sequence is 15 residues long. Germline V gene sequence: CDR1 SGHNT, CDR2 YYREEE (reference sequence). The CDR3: CASSWEGGRGTEAFF. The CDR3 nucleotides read TGTGCCAGCAGCTGGGAGGGGGGTCGGGGCACTGAAGCTTTCTTT.

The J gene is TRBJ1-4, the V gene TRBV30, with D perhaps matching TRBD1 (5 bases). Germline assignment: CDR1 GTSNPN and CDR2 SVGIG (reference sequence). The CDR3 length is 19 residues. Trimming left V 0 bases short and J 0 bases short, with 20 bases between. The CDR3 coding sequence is TGTGCCTGGAGTGTATGGTGGGCAGGGATGAGGGCAACTAATGAAAAACTGTTTTTT. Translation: CAWSVWWAGMRATNEKLFF.

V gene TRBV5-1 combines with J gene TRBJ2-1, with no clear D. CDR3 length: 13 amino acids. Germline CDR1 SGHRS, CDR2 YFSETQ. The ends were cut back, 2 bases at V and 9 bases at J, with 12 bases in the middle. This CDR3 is CASSFTRSPEQFF. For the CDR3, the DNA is TGCGCCAGCAGCTTCACCAGGAGTCCTGAGCAGTTCTTC.

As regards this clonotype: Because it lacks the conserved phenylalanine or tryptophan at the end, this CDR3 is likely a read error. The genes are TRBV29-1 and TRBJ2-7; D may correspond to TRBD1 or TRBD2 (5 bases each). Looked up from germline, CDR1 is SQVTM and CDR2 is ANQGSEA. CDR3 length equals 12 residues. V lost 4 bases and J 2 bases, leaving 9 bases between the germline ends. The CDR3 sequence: CSVAGPTYEQYL. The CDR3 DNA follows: TGCAGCGTTGCGGGACCGACCTACGAGCAGTACCTC.

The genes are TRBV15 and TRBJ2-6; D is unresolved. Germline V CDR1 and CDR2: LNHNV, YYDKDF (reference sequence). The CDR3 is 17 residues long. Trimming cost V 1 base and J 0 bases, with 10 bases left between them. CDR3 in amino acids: CATSRGELASGANVLTF. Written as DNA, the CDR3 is TGTGCCACCAGCAGAGGGGAATTGGCCTCTGGGGCCAACGTCCTGACTTTC.

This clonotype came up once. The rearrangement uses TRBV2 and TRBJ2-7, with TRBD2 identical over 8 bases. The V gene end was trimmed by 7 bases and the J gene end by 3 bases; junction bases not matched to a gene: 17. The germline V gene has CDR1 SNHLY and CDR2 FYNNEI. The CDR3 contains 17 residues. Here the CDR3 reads CASTEWANGRAGYEQYF. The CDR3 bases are TGTGCCAGCACCGAGTGGGCTAACGGGAGGGCCGGCTACGAGCAGTACTTC.

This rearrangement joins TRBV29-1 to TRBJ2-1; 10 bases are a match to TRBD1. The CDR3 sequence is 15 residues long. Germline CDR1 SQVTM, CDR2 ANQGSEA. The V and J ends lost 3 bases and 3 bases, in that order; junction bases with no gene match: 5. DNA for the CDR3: TGCAGCGTTGACGGACAGGGGGTCAACTACAATGAGCAGTTCTTC. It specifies CSVDGQGVNYNEQFF.

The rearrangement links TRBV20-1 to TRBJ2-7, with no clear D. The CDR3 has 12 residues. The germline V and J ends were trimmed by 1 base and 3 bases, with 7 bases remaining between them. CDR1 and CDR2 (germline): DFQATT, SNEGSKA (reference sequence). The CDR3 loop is CSARGQFYEQYF. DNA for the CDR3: TGCAGTGCTAGAGGGCAATTCTACGAGCAGTACTTC.

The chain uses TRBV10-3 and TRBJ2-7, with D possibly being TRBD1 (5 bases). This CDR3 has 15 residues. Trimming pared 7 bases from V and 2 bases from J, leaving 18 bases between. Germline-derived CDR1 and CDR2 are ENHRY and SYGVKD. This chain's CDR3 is CAITRRKGYAYEQYF. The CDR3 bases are TGTGCCATCACCCGGCGGAAGGGGTATGCCTACGAGCAGTACTTC.

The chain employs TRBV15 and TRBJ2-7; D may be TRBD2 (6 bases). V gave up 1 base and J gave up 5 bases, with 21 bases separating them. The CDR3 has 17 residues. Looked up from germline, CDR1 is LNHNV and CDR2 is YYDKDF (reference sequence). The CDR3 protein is CATSRVGGPQGIDEQYF. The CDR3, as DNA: TGTGCCACCAGCAGAGTGGGGGGTCCCCAAGGCATCGACGAGCAGTACTTC.

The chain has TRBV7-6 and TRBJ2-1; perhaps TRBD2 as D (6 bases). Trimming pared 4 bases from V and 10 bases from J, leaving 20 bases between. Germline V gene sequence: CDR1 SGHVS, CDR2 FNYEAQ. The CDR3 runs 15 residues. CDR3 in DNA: TGTGCCAGCAGCTATACGGGGGAGACTTTGAAGGAGCAGTTCTTC. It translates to CASSYTGETLKEQFF.

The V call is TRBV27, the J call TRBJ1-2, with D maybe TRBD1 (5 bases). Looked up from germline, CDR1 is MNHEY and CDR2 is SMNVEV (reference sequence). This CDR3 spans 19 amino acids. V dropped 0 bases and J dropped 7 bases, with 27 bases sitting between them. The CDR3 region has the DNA TGTGCCAGCAGTTTATCTATCGTGGGGCCTTCTCGGAAGAGGGGTGGCTACACCTTC. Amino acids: CASSLSIVGPSRKRGGYTF.

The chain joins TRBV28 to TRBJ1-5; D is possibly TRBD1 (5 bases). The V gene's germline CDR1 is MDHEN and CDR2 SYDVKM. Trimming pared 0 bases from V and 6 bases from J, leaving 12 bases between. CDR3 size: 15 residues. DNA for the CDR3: TGTGCCAGCAGTTTATGGGGGGAGCGGACTCAGCCCCAGCATTTT. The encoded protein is CASSLWGERTQPQHF.

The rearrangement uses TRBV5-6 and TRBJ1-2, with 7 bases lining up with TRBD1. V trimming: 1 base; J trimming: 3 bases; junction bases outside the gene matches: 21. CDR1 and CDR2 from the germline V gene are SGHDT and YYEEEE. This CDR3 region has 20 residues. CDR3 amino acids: CASSLKFLGQALLPYYGYTF. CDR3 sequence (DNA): TGTGCCAGCAGCTTGAAGTTTCTAGGACAGGCCCTTTTACCTTACTATGGCTACACCTTC.

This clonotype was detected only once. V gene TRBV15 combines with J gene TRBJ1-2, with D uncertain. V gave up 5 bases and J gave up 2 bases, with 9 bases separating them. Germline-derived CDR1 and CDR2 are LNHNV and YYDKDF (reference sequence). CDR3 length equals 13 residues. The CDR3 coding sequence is TGTGCCACCAGCGGCCTTACCAACTATGGCTACACCTTC. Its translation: CATSGLTNYGYTF.

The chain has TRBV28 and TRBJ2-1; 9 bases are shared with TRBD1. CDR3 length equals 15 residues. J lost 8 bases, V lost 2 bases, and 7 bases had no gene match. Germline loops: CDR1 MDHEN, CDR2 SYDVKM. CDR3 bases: TGTGCCAGCAGTTTAGGCGGACAGGGGTATGATGAGCAGTTCTTC. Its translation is CASSLGGQGYDEQFF. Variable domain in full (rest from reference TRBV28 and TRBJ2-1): DVKVTQSSRYLVKRTGEKVFLECVQDMDHENMFWYRQDPGLGLRLIYFSYDVKMKEKGDIPEGYSVSREKKERFSLILESASTNQTSMYLCASSLGGQGYDEQFFGPGTRLTVL.

CDR3 amino acids: CASSLIPAEQETQYF. CDR3 bases: TGTGCCAGCAGTTTAATCCCAGCGGAGCAAGAGACCCAGTACTTC. The rearrangement uses TRBV28 and TRBJ2-5, with a tentative D call TRBD2 (5 bases). Germline CDR1 and CDR2: MDHEN and SYDVKM. The CDR3 extends over 15 amino acids. V lost 2 bases, J lost 2 bases, and 12 bases lay in between.

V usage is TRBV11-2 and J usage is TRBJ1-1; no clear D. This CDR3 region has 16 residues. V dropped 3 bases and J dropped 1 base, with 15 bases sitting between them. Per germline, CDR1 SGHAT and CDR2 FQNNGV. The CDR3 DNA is TGTGCCAGCAGCTTTTGGAGGAGGGAAGAGAACACTGAAGCTTTCTTT. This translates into CASSFWRREENTEAFF.

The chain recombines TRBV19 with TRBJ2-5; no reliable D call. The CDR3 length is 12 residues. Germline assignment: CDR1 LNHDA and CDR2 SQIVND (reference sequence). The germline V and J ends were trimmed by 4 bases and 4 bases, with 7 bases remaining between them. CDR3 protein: CASSNMGETQYF. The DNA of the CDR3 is TGTGCCAGTAGTAATATGGGAGAGACCCAGTACTTC.

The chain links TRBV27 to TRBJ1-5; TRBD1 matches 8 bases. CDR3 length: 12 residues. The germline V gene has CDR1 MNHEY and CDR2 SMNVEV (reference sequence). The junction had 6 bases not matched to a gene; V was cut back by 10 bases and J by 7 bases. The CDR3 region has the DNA TGTGCCATCGGGACAGGACGCCAGCCCCAGCATTTT. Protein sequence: CAIGTGRQPQHF.

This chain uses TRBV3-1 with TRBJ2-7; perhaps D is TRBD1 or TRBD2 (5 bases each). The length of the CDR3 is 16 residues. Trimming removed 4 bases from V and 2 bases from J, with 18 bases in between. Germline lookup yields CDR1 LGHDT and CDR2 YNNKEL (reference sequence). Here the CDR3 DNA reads TGTGCCAGCAGCCTTACCATCGGGACCGCCACCTACGAGCAGTACTTC. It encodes CASSLTIGTATYEQYF.

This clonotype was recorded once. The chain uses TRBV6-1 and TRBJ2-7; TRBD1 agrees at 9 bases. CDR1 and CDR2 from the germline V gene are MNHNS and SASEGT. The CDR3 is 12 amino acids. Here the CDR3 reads CTTGGARDEQYF. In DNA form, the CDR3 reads TGTACCACAGGGGGCGCTCGGGACGAGCAGTACTTC.